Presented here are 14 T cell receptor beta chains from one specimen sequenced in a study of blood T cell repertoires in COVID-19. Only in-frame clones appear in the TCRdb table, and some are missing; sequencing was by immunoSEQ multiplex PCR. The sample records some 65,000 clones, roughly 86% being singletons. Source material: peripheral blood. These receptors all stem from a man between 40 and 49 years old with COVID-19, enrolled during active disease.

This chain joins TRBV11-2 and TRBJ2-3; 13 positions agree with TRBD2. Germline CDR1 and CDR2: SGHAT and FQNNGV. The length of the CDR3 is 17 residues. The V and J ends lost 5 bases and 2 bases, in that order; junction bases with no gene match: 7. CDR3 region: CASSPTGLAGNTDTQYF. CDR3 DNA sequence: TGTGCCAGCAGCCCGACGGGACTAGCGGGGAACACAGATACGCAGTATTTT.

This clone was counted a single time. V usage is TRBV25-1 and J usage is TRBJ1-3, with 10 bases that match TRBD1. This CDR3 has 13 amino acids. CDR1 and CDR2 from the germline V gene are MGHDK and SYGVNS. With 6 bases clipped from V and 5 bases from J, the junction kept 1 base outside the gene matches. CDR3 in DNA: TGTGCCAGCAGGGGACAGGGGAGAAACACCATATATTTT. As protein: CASRGQGRNTIYF.

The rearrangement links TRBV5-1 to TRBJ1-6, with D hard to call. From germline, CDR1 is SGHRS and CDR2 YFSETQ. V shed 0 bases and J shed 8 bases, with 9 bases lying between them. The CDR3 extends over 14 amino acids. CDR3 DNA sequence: TGCGCCAGCAGCTTGGCACTCGTCGATTCACCCCTCCACTTT. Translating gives CASSLALVDSPLHF.

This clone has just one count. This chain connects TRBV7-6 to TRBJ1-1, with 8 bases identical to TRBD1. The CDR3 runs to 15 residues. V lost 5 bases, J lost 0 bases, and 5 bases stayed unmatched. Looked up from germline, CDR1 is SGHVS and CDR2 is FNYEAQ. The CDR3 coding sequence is TGTGCCAGCAGCCGACAGGGGTCAATGAACACTGAAGCTTTCTTT. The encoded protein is CASSRQGSMNTEAFF. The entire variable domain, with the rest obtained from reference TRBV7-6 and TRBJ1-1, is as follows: GAGVSQSPRYKVTKRGQDVALRCDPISGHVSLYWYRQALGQGPEFLTYFNYEAQQDKSGLPNDRFSAERPEGSISTLTIQRTEQRDSAMYRCASSRQGSMNTEAFFGQGTRLTVV.

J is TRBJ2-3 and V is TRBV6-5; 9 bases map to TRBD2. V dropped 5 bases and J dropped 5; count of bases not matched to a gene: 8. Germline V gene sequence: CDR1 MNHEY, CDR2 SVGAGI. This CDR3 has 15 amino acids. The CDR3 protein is CASSHQGLAEDTQYF. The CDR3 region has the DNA TGTGCCAGCAGTCACCAGGGACTAGCCGAAGATACGCAGTATTTT.

In DNA form, the CDR3 reads TGTGCCAGTAGATTAACAGGGGTTAGCACAGATACGCAGTATTTT. The encoded protein is CASRLTGVSTDTQYF. This chain links TRBV19 with TRBJ2-3, with TRBD1 matching over 7 bases. Per the germline V gene, CDR1 is LNHDA and CDR2 is SQIVND (reference sequence). The CDR3 totals 15 residues. The trim removed 6 bases at V and 0 bases at J, leaving 6 bases unmatched.

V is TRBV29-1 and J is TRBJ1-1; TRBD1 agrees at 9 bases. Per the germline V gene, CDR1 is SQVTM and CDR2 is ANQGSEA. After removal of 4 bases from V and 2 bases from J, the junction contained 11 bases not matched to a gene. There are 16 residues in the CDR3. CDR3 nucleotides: TGCAGCGTTGGAAAGGGACAGGGAATAGCTAACACTGAAGCTTTCTTT. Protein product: CSVGKGQGIANTEAFF.

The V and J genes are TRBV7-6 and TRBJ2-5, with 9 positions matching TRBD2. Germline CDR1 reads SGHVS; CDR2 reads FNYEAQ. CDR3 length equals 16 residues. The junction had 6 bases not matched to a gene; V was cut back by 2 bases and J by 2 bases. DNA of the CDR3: TGTGCCAGCAGCTTAATAGGCCTAGCGGGGCAAGAGACCCAGTACTTC. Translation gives CASSLIGLAGQETQYF.

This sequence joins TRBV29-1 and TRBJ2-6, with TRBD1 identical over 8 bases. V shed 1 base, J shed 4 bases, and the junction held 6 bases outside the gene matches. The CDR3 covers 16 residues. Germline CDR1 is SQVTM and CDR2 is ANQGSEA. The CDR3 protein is CSVEGTGTSGANVLTF. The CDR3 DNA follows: TGCAGCGTTGAAGGGACAGGGACCTCGGGGGCCAACGTCCTGACTTTC.

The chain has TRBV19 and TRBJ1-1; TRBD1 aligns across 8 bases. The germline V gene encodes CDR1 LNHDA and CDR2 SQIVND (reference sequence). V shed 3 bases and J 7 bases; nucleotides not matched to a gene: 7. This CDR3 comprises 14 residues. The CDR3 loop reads CASSIVGTGSEAFF. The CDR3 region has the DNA TGTGCCAGTAGTATTGTCGGGACAGGCAGTGAAGCTTTCTTT.

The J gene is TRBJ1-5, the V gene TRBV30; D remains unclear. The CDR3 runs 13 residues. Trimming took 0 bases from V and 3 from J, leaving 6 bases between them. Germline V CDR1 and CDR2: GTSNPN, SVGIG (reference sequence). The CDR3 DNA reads TGTGCCTGGAGTGTAGCGGACAATCAGCCCCAGCATTTT. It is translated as CAWSVADNQPQHF.

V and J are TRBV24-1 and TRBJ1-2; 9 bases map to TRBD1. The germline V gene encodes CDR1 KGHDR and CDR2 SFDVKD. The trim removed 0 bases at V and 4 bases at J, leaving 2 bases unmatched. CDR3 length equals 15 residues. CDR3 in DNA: TGTGCCACCAGTGATTTGGACAGGGGGATCTATGGCTACACCTTC. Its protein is CATSDLDRGIYGYTF.

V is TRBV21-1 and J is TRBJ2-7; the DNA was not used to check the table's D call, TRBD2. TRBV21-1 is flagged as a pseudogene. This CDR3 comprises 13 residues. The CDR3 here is CAIDRGALSEQYF. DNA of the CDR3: TGTGCCATCGACCGGGGGGCCCTCTCCGAGCAGTACTTC.

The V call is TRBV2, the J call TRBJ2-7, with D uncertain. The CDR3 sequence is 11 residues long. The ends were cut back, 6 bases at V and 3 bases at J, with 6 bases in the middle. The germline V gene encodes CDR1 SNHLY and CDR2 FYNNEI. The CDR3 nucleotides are TGTGCCAGCAGGCTAGTCTACGAGCAGTACTTC. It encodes CASRLVYEQYF.